The rows below give T cell receptor beta chains drawn from one sample of a study of identifying expanded T cells in peripheral blood. Clones were read by immunoSEQ multiplex PCR, and TCRdb kept only the in-frame ones, dropping some. The sample contains tens of thousands of clones, 89% of which appear only once. Sequenced input: blood. All receptors derive from a person aged 18-70 years in good health. Both conserved end residues are trimmed from each CDR3. Fields, in order: V gene, CDR3 length, D gene, J gene, CDR3 protein. A D gene is named only where the DNA matches it firmly.

>TRBV19|15|-|TRBJ2-6
ASSIDRQLSGANVLT
>TRBV6-6|14|TRBD1|TRBJ2-7
ASSTSGTGGSYEQY
>TRBV2|12|TRBD2|TRBJ2-7
ASRLAGGYYEQY
>TRBV9|14|-|TRBJ1-2
ASSVGTPRLNYGYT
>TRBV4-3|14|TRBD1|TRBJ1-2
ASSQESGQGPYGYT
>TRBV9|13|TRBD2|TRBJ2-5
ASSVGTSAQETQY
>TRBV6-5|11|-|TRBJ2-2
ASRATLTGELF
>TRBV18|12|TRBD1|TRBJ2-5
ASSPGQGQETQY
>TRBV28|15|TRBD1|TRBJ2-6
ASSSPATGAGANVLT
>TRBV30|10|-|TRBJ1-2
AWSVLGGGYT
>TRBV2|13|TRBD1|TRBJ1-1
ASTDRGVLDTEAF
>TRBV18|15|TRBD2|TRBJ2-1
ASSPGTSGSSYNEQF
>TRBV19|12|TRBD1|TRBJ2-1
ASSGDRAPHEQF
>TRBV23-1|13|-|TRBJ2-7
ASRRIRGRAYEQY
>TRBV9|15|TRBD1|TRBJ2-7
ASSVGFSTGPPYEQY
>TRBV27|15|-|TRBJ2-6
ASSLQKRLSGANVLT
>TRBV9|14|TRBD2|TRBJ2-2
ASSATSGGSTGELF
>TRBV27|10|-|TRBJ2-2
ASSFLSGELF
>TRBV2|13|-|TRBJ1-3
ASGDEQGSGNTIY
>TRBV7-2|13|-|TRBJ2-7
ASSLRTDPTYEQY
>TRBV7-2|13|-|TRBJ1-2
ASSFGSYYGYGYT
>TRBV5-4|13|-|TRBJ2-7
ASTKEPGLNYEQY
>TRBV18|13|-|TRBJ2-7
ASSKGLLSSYEQY
>TRBV12-5|12|-|TRBJ2-3
ASGLGGSADTQY
>TRBV7-7|13|TRBD2|TRBJ2-3
ASSLVAGDLDTQY
>TRBV28|15|TRBD2|TRBJ2-7
ASSLGQGAGGPHEQY
>TRBV2|11|-|TRBJ1-3
GESTGTGNTIY
>TRBV7-4|10|-|TRBJ2-7
ASSPGAHEQY
>TRBV29-1|12|-|TRBJ1-3
SALQGSSGNTIY
>TRBV6-4|14|-|TRBJ1-5
ASSEVQENSNQPQH
>TRBV18|13|-|TRBJ1-6
ASSPSQGINSPLH
>TRBV5-4|13|-|TRBJ2-5
ASSAGDTWGETQY
>TRBV18|11|-|TRBJ2-3
ASSAKGTDTQY
>TRBV28|13|TRBD2|TRBJ2-1
ASRSLAAAYNEQF
>TRBV10-1|10|-|TRBJ2-7
ASSELRDEQY
>TRBV9|12|-|TRBJ1-1
ASEGVSANTEAF
>TRBV4-1|14|-|TRBJ1-1
ASSQAAGGANTEAF
>TRBV19|11|-|TRBJ1-4
ASSRATNEKLF
>TRBV6-5|12|TRBD2|TRBJ2-5
ASSRGGAGETQY
>TRBV28|11|-|TRBJ2-7
ASAGHSSYEQY
>TRBV6-1|11|-|TRBJ2-3
ASSEGDWEAQY
>TRBV9|11|-|TRBJ1-5
ASSEGVGQPQH
>TRBV2|12|-|TRBJ2-3
ASWDEMNTDTQY
>TRBV2|10|TRBD1|TRBJ2-7
ASRGDSNEQY
>TRBV29-1|10|-|TRBJ1-1
SASGDVSEAF
>TRBV18|13|TRBD1|TRBJ2-2
ASSPPAGGNGELF